The clone carrying this T cell receptor (beta chain) has a handful of counts. Primers for the PCR totalled 60 Vbeta and 13 Jbeta. Assay used: immunoSEQ multiplex PCR; TCRdb lists only in-frame clones, some missing. Of some 250,000 clones in the sample, roughly 80% were seen once. These data belong to a study of cytomegalovirus exposure and HLA in healthy donors. The V gene lost 5 bases and the J gene lost 5 bases, with 10 bases spanning the gap. Germline CDR1 reads MNHEY; CDR2 reads SMNVEV (reference sequence). The CDR3 has 12 residues. This sequence was found in a middle-aged woman in good health and CMV-seropositive. The sample comprised PBMCs. V gene TRBV27 combines with J gene TRBJ2-7, with a tentative D call TRBD2 (6 bases). The CDR3 reads CASSPRGNEQYF. The DNA of the CDR3 is TGTGCCAGCAGTCCCCGCGGGAACGAGCAGTACTTC.